These 25 T cell receptor beta chains came from one sample sequenced in a study of T cell clonality in common variable immunodeficiency. Study-level results: In common variable immunodeficiency, TCR beta chains reportedly carried fewer deletions and N-nucleotide insertions.

TCRdb's copy holds only in-frame clones and misses some; the assay was immunoSEQ multiplex PCR. The table lists 28,000 or so clones, with no singletons. Their antigen targets remain unknown. Sequenced input: peripheral blood mononuclear cells. The receptors derive from a human donor with common variable immunodeficiency.

As regards this clone: The CDR3 end lies 3 residues beyond the end of the read and is filled in from the germline J gene. Additional DNA sequences in this sample encode the identical CDR3. The chain uses TRBV6-4 and TRBJ2-1, with 9 positions matching TRBD2. The junction had 7 bases not matched to a gene; V was cut back by 0 bases and J by 7 bases. This CDR3 is 16 amino acids long. Germline V lookup: CDR1 MRHNA, CDR2 SNTAGT. CDR3 loop: CASSDSGRGGRNEQFF. CDR3 bases read: TGTGCCAGCAGTGACTCGGGGCGGGGGGGCCGGAATGAG.

This clone was picked up a small number of times. The read terminates 3 residues ahead of where the CDR3 ends, so the germline J gene completes it. This chain joins TRBV2 and TRBJ1-4, with D unresolved. Germline values: CDR1 SNHLY, CDR2 FYNNEI. Trimming removed 7 bases at V and 5 bases at J, with 8 bases between. The CDR3 totals 12 residues. CDR3 region: CASTPINEKLFF. Partial CDR3 DNA: TGTGCCAGCACCCCTATCAATGAAAAA.

With regard to this clone: The read finishes 3 residues shy of the CDR3 end, and the germline J gene is used to complete it. This rearrangement joins TRBV20-1 to TRBJ2-1; D ambiguous. Germline CDR1 and CDR2: DFQATT and SNEGSKA (reference sequence). The V and J ends lost 6 bases and 7 bases respectively, with 10 bases between them. CDR3 length: 11 amino acids. The CDR3 reads CSAKPRNEQFF. The sequenced part of the CDR3 DNA is TGCAGTGCCAAGCCCCGAAATGAG.

As concerns this clone: From the germline J gene comes the end of the CDR3, since the read stops 3 residues before it. The V and J genes are TRBV30 and TRBJ1-6; D is possibly TRBD1 (6 bases). The CDR3 has 14 amino acids. The germline V gene has CDR1 GTSNPN and CDR2 SVGIG (reference sequence). V lost 7 bases to trimming and J lost 9 bases, with 19 bases between them. The chain's CDR3 is CASETGTRSSPLHF. The DNA read from the CDR3 is TGTGCCTCTGAAACAGGGACAAGGAGTTCACCC.

The table lists this clone with a few counts. The CDR3 region is CAWSGLAGTNTGELFF. CDR3 DNA, as far as it was read: TGTGCCTGGAGTGGTCTAGCGGGGACAAACACCGGGGAG. This sequence joins TRBV30 and TRBJ2-2; 9 bases line up with TRBD2. The sequence runs out 3 residues before the end of the CDR3; the remainder is reconstructed from the germline J gene. The CDR3 sequence is 16 residues long. In germline, CDR1 is GTSNPN, CDR2 SVGIG (reference sequence). V dropped 1 base and J dropped 2; count of bases not matched to a gene: 5. Full variable domain (rest looked up from reference TRBV30 and TRBJ2-2): SQTIHQWPATLVQPVGSPLSLECTVEGTSNPNLYWYRQAAGRGLQLLFYSVGIGQISSEVPQNLSASRPQDRQFILSSKKLLLSDSGFYLCAWSGLAGTNTGELFFGEGSRLTVL.

Remarks on this clone: The CDR3 end lies 3 residues beyond the end of the read and is filled in from the germline J gene. The rearrangement joins TRBV7-9 to TRBJ2-3, with D hard to call. From germline, CDR1 is SEHNR and CDR2 FQNEAQ (reference sequence). The V and J ends lost 5 bases and 8 bases respectively, with 11 bases between them. The CDR3 extends over 12 amino acids. The CDR3 DNA, read in part, is TGTGCCAGCAGCCTCTACCCGGGTACG. Protein: CASSLYPGT. The whole CDR3 protein is CASSLYPGTQYF.

Remarks on this clone: The CDR3 extends 3 residues past the end of the read, so its final part is completed from the germline J gene. The chain combines TRBV20-1 with TRBJ1-3; 8 bases map to TRBD1. Germline trimming cut 3 bases from V and 4 bases from J; bases unmatched to any gene: 5. Per germline, CDR1 DFQATT and CDR2 SNEGSKA (reference sequence). The CDR3 sequence is 14 residues long. CDR3 in amino acids: CSARPGQEGNTIYF. The CDR3 DNA, read in part, is TGCAGTGCTAGGCCGGGACAGGAGGGAAACACC.

On this clone: The read terminates 3 residues ahead of where the CDR3 ends, so the germline J gene completes it. This chain uses TRBV30 with TRBJ1-1, with D perhaps matching TRBD1 (6 bases). Germline V lookup: CDR1 GTSNPN, CDR2 SVGIG (reference sequence). Trimming removed 2 bases at V and 0 bases at J, with 13 bases between. CDR3 length equals 15 residues. The CDR3: CAWSSGGALNTEAFF. The sequenced part of the CDR3 DNA is TGTGCCTGGAGTAGTGGGGGCGCATTGAACACTGAA.

In its sample, this clone was seen a few times. With the read ending 3 residues before the CDR3 end, the germline J gene is used to fill in that end. The rearrangement uses TRBV7-8 and TRBJ1-1; 7 nucleotides line up with TRBD1. V dropped 1 base and J dropped 0; count of bases not matched to a gene: 8. The CDR3 totals 17 residues. CDR1 is SGHVS and CDR2 is FQNEAQ in the germline V gene. The DNA read from the CDR3 is TGTGCCAGCAGCTTAGGGTACAGGGGAGGAATGAACACTGAA. It yields the protein CASSLGYRGGMNTE. The entire CDR3 protein reads CASSLGYRGGMNTEAFF.

This clone was observed a handful of times. The CDR3 spells CASSIPGLYTEAFF. The covered CDR3 bases are TGTGCCAGTAGTATCCCAGGCTTGTACACTGAA. The chain joins TRBV19 to TRBJ1-1; D unresolved. The read gets to within 3 residues of the CDR3 end, and the germline J gene fills in the rest. This CDR3 spans 14 amino acids. Trimming pared 3 bases from V and 3 bases from J, leaving 11 bases between. Germline V gene data show CDR1 as LNHDA and CDR2 as SQIVND (reference sequence).

This clone was detected only a few times. The missing CDR3 end, 3 residues past where the read stops, is filled in from the germline J gene. V usage is TRBV29-1 and J usage is TRBJ1-2; a possible D gene is TRBD1 (5 bases). CDR3 length equals 14 residues. CDR1 and CDR2 from the germline V gene are SQVTM and ANQGSEA. Trimming shortened V by 2 bases and J by 2 bases, and 12 bases separated the two germline ends. The CDR3 bases that were read are TGCAGCGTTGAAAGGCCAGGGATGAACTATGGC. Encoded protein: CSVERPGMNYG. The entire CDR3 sequence reads CSVERPGMNYGYTF. Filled out from reference TRBV29-1 and TRBJ1-2, the complete variable domain reads SAVISQKPSRDICQRGTSLTIQCQVDSQVTMMFWYRQQPGQSLTLIATANQGSEATYESGFVIDKFPISRPNLTFSTLTVSNMSPEDSSIYLCSVERPGMNYGYTFGSGTRLTVV.

This clone was counted many times. The read halts 3 residues ahead of the CDR3 end, with the missing end drawn from the germline J gene. The rearrangement joins TRBV18 to TRBJ1-6, with TRBD1 matching 7 bases. CDR3 length equals 16 residues. After removal of 3 bases from V and 8 bases from J, the junction contained 10 bases not matched to a gene. The germline CDR1 and CDR2 sequences are KGHSH and LQKENI. The CDR3 loop is CASSPLGQAWDSPLHF. CDR3 bases read: TGTGCCAGCTCACCGCTCGGACAGGCCTGGGATTCACCC. The variable domain in full, completed from reference TRBV18 and TRBJ1-6, reads NAGVMQNPRHLVRRRGQEARLRCSPMKGHSHVYWYRQLPEEGLKFMVYLQKENIIDESGMPKERFSAEFPKEGPSILRIQQVVRGDSAAYFCASSPLGQAWDSPLHFGNGTRLTVT.

A remark on this clone: The read ends 3 residues shy of where the CDR3 ends; the end is completed using the germline J gene. The chain is built from TRBV19 and TRBJ1-4, with D hard to call. CDR1 LNHDA and CDR2 SQIVND come from the germline V gene (reference sequence). The CDR3 length is 13 residues. The germline V and J ends were trimmed by 7 bases and 3 bases, with 9 bases remaining between them. CDR3 DNA, as far as it was read: TGTGCCAGTACCAATCGGGCTAATGAAAAA. As protein: CASTNRANEK. The whole CDR3 protein is CASTNRANEKLFF.

As concerns this clone: The CDR3 end lies 3 residues beyond the end of the read and is filled in from the germline J gene. The chain combines TRBV6-2 or TRBV6-3 with TRBJ1-1, with D perhaps TRBD1 (5 bases). Trimming stripped 2 bases from V and 6 bases from J, with 10 bases between. This CDR3 has 13 residues. The germline gives CDR1 MNHEY, CDR2 SVGEGT. CDR3 protein: CASSYAGPAEAFF. The sequenced part of the CDR3 DNA is TGTGCCAGCAGTTACGCGGGGCCGGCTGAA.

This clone was recorded many times. The CDR3 goes on 3 residues after the read ends, and that part is filled in from the germline J gene. The V call is TRBV18, the J call TRBJ2-7; D is possibly TRBD1 (6 bases). The V end was cut by 0 bases, the J end by 0 bases, with 6 bases between. Germline CDR1 reads KGHSH; CDR2 reads LQKENI. This CDR3 spans 14 amino acids. CDR3 sequence reads: CASSPPGASYEQYF. Incomplete CDR3 DNA: TGTGCCAGCTCACCACCGGGGGCCTCCTACGAG. Full variable domain (remainder filled in from reference TRBV18 and TRBJ2-7): NAGVMQNPRHLVRRRGQEARLRCSPMKGHSHVYWYRQLPEEGLKFMVYLQKENIIDESGMPKERFSAEFPKEGPSILRIQQVVRGDSAAYFCASSPPGASYEQYFGPGTRLTVT.

This clone has more than one count but fewer than ten. The missing CDR3 end, 3 residues past where the read stops, is filled in from the germline J gene. The rearrangement links TRBV19 to TRBJ2-3; 9 positions agree with TRBD2. The junction had 10 bases not matched to a gene; V was cut back by 5 bases and J by 4 bases. This CDR3 is built from 16 residues. Looked up from germline, CDR1 is LNHDA and CDR2 is SQIVND (reference sequence). This CDR3 is CASSAWTSVLPDTQYF. CDR3 DNA, as far as it was read: TGTGCCAGTAGTGCCTGGACTAGCGTCCTCCCAGATACG.

As regards this clone: The DNA ends 3 residues before the CDR3 does, and the rest of the CDR3 is filled in from the germline J gene. The chain has TRBV2 and TRBJ2-3; 8 bases are shared with TRBD1. Germline loops: CDR1 SNHLY, CDR2 FYNNEI. After removal of 4 bases from V and 3 bases from J, the junction contained 3 bases not matched to a gene. This CDR3 spans 14 amino acids. CDR3 region: CASSVRTGTDTQYF. The DNA read from the CDR3 is TGTGCCAGCAGTGTTCGGACAGGGACAGATACG. Full variable domain (remainder filled in from reference TRBV2 and TRBJ2-3): EPEVTQTPSHQVTQMGQEVILRCVPISNHLYFYWYRQILGQKVEFLVSFYNNEISEKSEIFDDQFSVERPDGSNFTLKIRSTKLEDSAMYFCASSVRTGTDTQYFGPGTRLTVL.

A few counts support this clone. Read sequence stops 3 residues before the CDR3 end, and the germline J gene provides the missing end. V gene TRBV7-8 combines with J gene TRBJ2-5, with D possibly being TRBD2 (6 bases). CDR3 size: 14 residues. In germline, CDR1 is SGHVS, CDR2 FQNEAQ. The germline V and J ends were trimmed by 3 bases and 5 bases, with 13 bases remaining between them. CDR3 residues: CASSLGTLRETQYF. CDR3 DNA, as far as it was read: TGTGCCAGCAGCTTGGGGACTCTTAGGGAGACC.

This clone has just a few counts. The read gets to within 3 residues of the CDR3 end, and the germline J gene fills in the rest. The V call is TRBV30, the J call TRBJ2-6; possible D gene TRBD2, 6 bases. The CDR3 runs 16 residues. The germline V and J ends were trimmed by 5 bases and 2 bases, with 16 bases remaining between them. CDR1 and CDR2 from the germline V gene are GTSNPN and SVGIG (reference sequence). The sequenced part of the CDR3 DNA is TGTGCCTGGGGTGGGGCCCGCGGGGCTGGGGCCAACGTC. Its protein is CAWGGARGAGANV. The whole CDR3 sequence is CAWGGARGAGANVLTF.

This clone has more than one count but fewer than ten. The DNA ends 3 residues before the CDR3 does, and the rest of the CDR3 is filled in from the germline J gene. This chain uses TRBV19 with TRBJ2-3; the match to TRBD2 covers 7 bases. Germline V gene sequence: CDR1 LNHDA, CDR2 SQIVND (reference sequence). The CDR3 has 16 residues. The J segment lost 0 bases and the V segment lost 3 bases, leaving 6 bases of the junction unmatched. The CDR3 spells CASSMVAGHSTDTQYF. CDR3 DNA, as far as it was read: TGTGCCAGTAGTATGGTAGCGGGTCATAGCACAGATACG.

This clone was found a few times. The CDR3 is cut off 3 residues early in the read; its end comes from the germline J gene. V usage is TRBV2 and J usage is TRBJ2-7, with 13 nucleotides matching TRBD2. Germline values: CDR1 SNHLY, CDR2 FYNNEI. This CDR3 region has 15 residues. The J segment lost 5 bases and the V segment lost 7 bases, leaving 8 bases of the junction unmatched. The CDR3 loop reads CASTPWGLAGNEQYF. The covered CDR3 bases are TGTGCCAGCACCCCATGGGGACTAGCGGGGAACGAG.

The CDR3 bases that were read are TGTGCCAGCAGTCCCGTCCCCTCTTTGGGCAGTGACTATGGC. This gives the protein CASSPVPSLGSDYG. The full CDR3 protein is CASSPVPSLGSDYGYTF. V usage is TRBV6-2 or TRBV6-3 and J usage is TRBJ1-2; D is unresolved. The CDR3 extends 3 residues past the end of the read, so its final part is completed from the germline J gene. Germline CDR1 is MNHEY and CDR2 is SVGEGT. The CDR3 is 17 residues long. V was shortened by 5 bases and J by 3 bases, with 22 bases between the two germline ends.

This clone was detected only a few times. The read stops 3 residues short of the end of the CDR3; the missing end is completed from the germline J gene. The V gene is TRBV19, the J gene TRBJ1-6, with TRBD1 matching over 8 bases. The V and J ends lost 7 bases and 7 bases, in that order; junction bases with no gene match: 9. From germline, CDR1 is LNHDA and CDR2 SQIVND (reference sequence). The CDR3 has 15 residues. CDR3 DNA (partial): TGTGCCAGTACCCCCGCTGGACAGGGAAATTCACCC. Its translation is CASTPAGQGNSP. The whole CDR3 reads CASTPAGQGNSPLHF.

This clone was seen more than once but under ten times. The sequenced fragment ends 3 residues before the CDR3 boundary, so the rest is inferred from the germline J gene. The chain links TRBV18 to TRBJ2-7, with TRBD1 matching over 8 bases. The CDR3 is 17 amino acids. Unmatched junction bases numbered 14, after V lost 2 bases and J lost 5 bases. Germline CDR1 reads KGHSH; CDR2 reads LQKENI. CDR3 in amino acids: CASSPNAYTGGGDEQYF. The sequenced CDR3 bases are TGTGCCAGCTCACCAAATGCTTATACAGGGGGAGGCGACGAG.

The sample holds a few counts of this clone. The read is 3 residues too short to cover the CDR3 end, so that end is filled in from the germline J gene. The V gene is TRBV7-8, the J gene TRBJ2-5, with a possible D match to TRBD1 (6 bases). CDR1 and CDR2 from the germline V gene are SGHVS and FQNEAQ. The V end lost 5 bases, the J end lost 5 bases, and 12 bases lay between the germline ends. CDR3 length equals 13 residues. Here the CDR3 reads CASSLRGGETQYF. Partial CDR3 DNA: TGTGCCAGCAGCCTCAGGGGCGGGGAGACC.